These 9 T cell receptor beta chains share one sample of origin, sequenced in a study of cytomegalovirus exposure and HLA in healthy donors. The data were produced by immunoSEQ multiplex PCR, yet TCRdb's version contains in-frame clones alone and is incomplete. The data contain some 120,000 clones, roughly 90% of them singletons. Material for sequencing was PBMCs. The receptors originated from a man aged 25-40 years in good health and CMV-seronegative.

This rearrangement joins TRBV19 to TRBJ1-2; TRBD1 aligns across 7 bases. Looked up from germline, CDR1 is LNHDA and CDR2 is SQIVND (reference sequence). The V and J ends lost 4 bases and 4 bases, in that order; junction bases with no gene match: 0. This CDR3 has 12 residues. The CDR3 region has the DNA TGTGCCAGTAGTAGGACAGGCTATGGCTACACCTTC. As protein: CASSRTGYGYTF.

This sequence joins TRBV18 and TRBJ2-3; tentative D call: TRBD1 (6 bases). CDR1 and CDR2 (germline): KGHSH, LQKENI. The V gene lost 6 bases and the J gene lost 1 base, with 14 bases spanning the gap. The CDR3 length is 15 residues. The CDR3 DNA is TGTGCCAGCTCTCAGAGGGGGATGGGCACAGATACGCAGTATTTT. Translating it yields CASSQRGMGTDTQYF.

V is TRBV10-3 and J is TRBJ1-2, with TRBD1 identical over 9 bases. Trimming removed 8 bases from V and 5 bases from J; junction bases left unmatched: 9. The germline CDR1 and CDR2 sequences are ENHRY and SYGVKD. The CDR3 runs 14 residues. CDR3 protein: CAIRPATGGYGYTF. The CDR3 region has the DNA TGTGCCATCCGTCCGGCGACAGGGGGGTATGGCTACACCTTC.

The V gene is TRBV6-4, the J gene TRBJ1-1; weak D call: TRBD1 (5 bases). The CDR3 is 13 amino acids. Germline V lookup: CDR1 MRHNA, CDR2 SNTAGT. With 6 bases removed from V and 6 bases from J, the gap between germline ends came to 14 bases. The CDR3 here is CASRAPGSPEAFF. The CDR3 DNA sequence: TGTGCCAGCAGGGCTCCAGGGTCTCCTGAAGCTTTCTTT.

The V gene is TRBV5-1, the J gene TRBJ1-5, with D perhaps TRBD1 (6 bases). The CDR3 has 14 residues. Germline V gene lookup returns CDR1 SGHRS and CDR2 YFSETQ. Trimming shortened V by 0 bases and J by 5 bases, and 9 bases separated the two germline ends. This CDR3 reads CASSLDRVDQPQHF. For the CDR3, the DNA is TGCGCCAGCAGCTTGGACAGGGTTGATCAGCCCCAGCATTTT.

The chain couples TRBV6-4 to TRBJ2-2; D gene uncertain. Germline V gene data show CDR1 as MRHNA and CDR2 as SNTAGT. The V and J ends lost 4 bases and 7 bases respectively, with 10 bases between them. This CDR3 has 13 amino acids. The DNA for the CDR3 is TGTGCCAGCAGTGTGTTGGTGAGCGGGGAGCTGTTTTTT. Its protein product is CASSVLVSGELFF.

V usage is TRBV5-4 and J usage is TRBJ2-2; 12 bases line up with TRBD2. V lost 2 bases, J lost 3 bases, and 11 bases stayed unmatched. Germline CDR1 reads SGHNT; CDR2 reads YYREEE (reference sequence). This CDR3 contains 19 residues. The CDR3 sequence: CASSFRLTSGSGYTGELFF. For the CDR3, the DNA is TGTGCCAGCAGCTTTCGGCTGACTAGCGGGAGCGGGTACACCGGGGAGCTGTTTTTT. Drawing the rest from reference TRBV5-4 and TRBJ2-2, the complete variable domain is ETGVTQSPTHLIKTRGQQVTLRCSSQSGHNTVSWYQQALGQGPQFIFQYYREEENGRGNFPPRFSGLQFPNYSSELNVNALELDDSALYLCASSFRLTSGSGYTGELFFGEGSRLTVL.

The J gene is TRBJ2-1, the V gene TRBV4-2; the match to TRBD2 covers 10 bases. This CDR3 is built from 18 residues. Germline CDR1 is LGHNA and CDR2 is YNFKEQ. Trimming cost V 4 bases and J 0 bases; bases outside gene matches: 9. The CDR3 bases are TGTGCCAGCAGCCTTTGGACTAGCGGAATGAGCTCCTACAATGAGCAGTTCTTC. Translating gives CASSLWTSGMSSYNEQFF.

Turning to this clone: Different DNA sequences within this sample yield the same CDR3. The rearrangement links TRBV2 to TRBJ2-5; D may be TRBD2 (5 bases). V lost 2 bases and J 5 bases, leaving 12 bases between the germline ends. This CDR3 has 14 amino acids. Germline CDR1 is SNHLY and CDR2 is FYNNEI. The CDR3, as DNA: TGTGCCAGCAGTGAATTGGCGGGCGGGGAGACCCAGTACTTC. It specifies CASSELAGGETQYF.